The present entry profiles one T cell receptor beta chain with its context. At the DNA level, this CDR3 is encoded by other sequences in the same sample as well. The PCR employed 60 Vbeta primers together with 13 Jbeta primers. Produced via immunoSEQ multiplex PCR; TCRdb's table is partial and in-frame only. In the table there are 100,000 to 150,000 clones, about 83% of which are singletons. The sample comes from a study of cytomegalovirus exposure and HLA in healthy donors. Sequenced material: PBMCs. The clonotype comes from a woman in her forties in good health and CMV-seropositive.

CDR3 coding DNA: TGTGCCAGCAGCGTAGGGGCTGGAAACACCGGGGAGCTGTTTTTT. It specifies CASSVGAGNTGELFF. V gene TRBV9 combines with J gene TRBJ2-2; D call uncertain. The CDR3 extends over 15 amino acids. Germline V gives CDR1 SGDLS, CDR2 YYNGEE. Between the trimmed V and J ends, which lost 0 bases and 2 bases, there was a span of 8 bases. Full variable domain (missing parts from reference TRBV9 and TRBJ2-2): DSGVTQTPKHLITATGQRVTLRCSPRSGDLSVYWYQQSLDQGLQFLIQYYNGEERAKGNILERFSAQQFPDLHSELNLSSLELGDSALYFCASSVGAGNTGELFFGEGSRLTVL.